Following are 22 T cell receptor beta chains from one sample sequenced in a study of T cells in Graves' hyperthyroidism and ophthalmopathy. TCR beta CDR3 sequences were amplified from RNA transcripts. The HTBI primer set was used in a first-round RT-PCR of the TCR CDR3. TCRdb processed the multiplex PCR reads anew with MiXCR; each CDR3 protein has one entry. The repertoire holds roughly 500,000 distinct CDR3 sequences, with more than 11% as singletons. What was sequenced was blood. These receptors came from a woman between 25 and 40 years old with Graves' hyperthyroidism that later progressed to Graves' ophthalmopathy.

This clonotype was picked up many times. This chain joins TRBV6-2 or TRBV6-3 and TRBJ2-7; 11 nucleotides match TRBD2. CDR1 MNHEY and CDR2 SVGEGT come from the germline V gene. Trimming at V came to 5 bases and at J to 5 bases, leaving 5 bases not matched to a gene. The CDR3 sequence is 14 residues long. The CDR3 DNA sequence: TGTGCCAGCAGTCTAGCGGGAGGTTCCCACGAGCAGTACTTC. Protein sequence: CASSLAGGSHEQYF.

A few counts support this clonotype. Given a much more abundant clone one base away, this may be a read error. The chain combines TRBV3-1 with TRBJ2-5; a weak D match, TRBD1 (6 bases). The CDR3 is 16 residues long. V lost 1 base and J 5 bases, leaving 17 bases between the germline ends. Germline V CDR1 and CDR2: LGHDT, YNNKEL (reference sequence). In DNA, the CDR3 is TGTGCCAGCAGCCAAGGGCTAGTGGAGAGGGGGGAGACCCAGTACTTC. This encodes CASSQGLVERGETQYF.

This clonotype was counted at least ten times. This chain links TRBV7-2 with TRBJ1-4; no clear D. V was pared by 5 bases and J by 6 bases, with 13 bases between. Germline CDR1 reads SGHTA; CDR2 reads FQGNSA. CDR3 size: 14 residues. The CDR3 coding sequence is TGTGCCAGCAGCAGCGGGATTCAGGATGAAAAACTGTTTTTT. It is translated as CASSSGIQDEKLFF.

The gene calls are TRBV6-1 and TRBJ2-7, with unresolved D. Germline loops: CDR1 MNHNS, CDR2 SASEGT. Trimming shortened V by 5 bases and J by 2 bases, and 10 bases separated the two germline ends. The CDR3 contains 13 residues. CDR3 in amino acids: CASSRVSTYEQYF. CDR3 nucleotides: TGTGCCAGCAGTAGAGTCTCCACCTACGAGCAGTACTTC.

The chain carries TRBV3-1 and TRBJ1-1; 10 bases line up with TRBD1. The germline gives CDR1 LGHDT, CDR2 YNNKEL (reference sequence). V shed 4 bases and J 4 bases; nucleotides not matched to a gene: 6. CDR3 length: 15 residues. The CDR3 loop is CASSPRTGGFTEAFF. Written as DNA, the CDR3 is TGTGCCAGCAGCCCACGGACAGGGGGGTTCACTGAAGCTTTCTTT.

The CDR3 bases are TGTGCCAGCAGCAGGACAGGTATGGACATTCAGTACTTC. Its protein product is CASSRTGMDIQYF. The chain employs TRBV5-6 and TRBJ2-4, with TRBD1 matching 7 bases. Germline values: CDR1 SGHDT, CDR2 YYEEEE. Unmatched junction bases numbered 6, after V lost 4 bases and J lost 8 bases. The CDR3 contains 13 residues. Looking up the rest from reference TRBV5-6 and TRBJ2-4 gives the full variable domain: DAGVTQSPTHLIKTRGQQVTLRCSPKSGHDTVSWYQQALGQGPQFIFQYYEEEERQRGNFPDRFSGHQFPNYSSELNVNALLLGDSALYLCASSRTGMDIQYFGAGTRLSVL.

This clonotype occurred many times. This sequence joins TRBV7-9 and TRBJ1-5; possibly TRBD1 for D (5 bases). V gave up 5 bases and J gave up 0 bases, with 20 bases separating them. Germline assignment: CDR1 SEHNR and CDR2 FQNEAQ (reference sequence). The CDR3 has 18 amino acids. This chain's CDR3 is CASSRTGPLDDSNQPQHF. As DNA, the CDR3 is TGTGCCAGCAGCCGTACAGGCCCACTGGACGATAGCAATCAGCCCCAGCATTTT.

This clonotype has a count of ten or more. V is TRBV7-9 and J is TRBJ2-2, with D possibly matching TRBD2 (6 bases). V lost 6 bases and J lost 1, with 9 bases in between. Per the germline V gene, CDR1 is SEHNR and CDR2 is FQNEAQ (reference sequence). This CDR3 contains 14 residues. CDR3 coding DNA: TGTGCCAGCAGTTTCGGGGGGAACACCGGGGAGCTGTTTTTT. Translation gives CASSFGGNTGELFF.

This clonotype came up a few times. V gene TRBV29-1 combines with J gene TRBJ1-5; D is perhaps TRBD1 (5 bases). In germline, CDR1 is SQVTM, CDR2 ANQGSEA. The germline V and J ends were trimmed by 1 base and 0 bases, with 7 bases remaining between them. The CDR3 is 14 residues long. The CDR3 region has the DNA TGCAGCGTTGAAGCGGGGGATAGCAATCAGCCCCAGCATTTT. This gives the protein CSVEAGDSNQPQHF.

The chain is built from TRBV7-9 and TRBJ2-7; 11 nucleotides line up with TRBD2. This CDR3 comprises 15 residues. Germline V CDR1 and CDR2: SEHNR, FQNEAQ (reference sequence). After removal of 3 bases from V and 6 bases from J, the junction contained 7 bases not matched to a gene. The CDR3 reads CASSFPLAGGGEQYF. The CDR3 DNA sequence: TGTGCCAGCAGCTTCCCCCTAGCGGGAGGCGGCGAGCAGTACTTC.

This clonotype was seen a few times. This sequence joins TRBV12-3 or TRBV12-4 and TRBJ2-7; D gene unclear. The CDR3 has 14 residues. The V and J ends lost 3 bases and 3 bases respectively, with 12 bases between them. CDR3 residues: CASSFSHPFYEQYF. The CDR3 DNA is TGTGCCAGCAGTTTTAGCCACCCTTTCTACGAGCAGTACTTC.

In this sample, this clonotype turned up many times. The chain is built from TRBV29-1 and TRBJ1-1; no clear D gene. Germline V gene data show CDR1 as SQVTM and CDR2 as ANQGSEA. V was clipped by 3 bases and J by 2 bases, with 4 bases between them. The length of the CDR3 is 11 residues. Written as DNA, the CDR3 is TGCAGCGTTGAGGCAAACACTGAAGCTTTCTTT. Amino acids: CSVEANTEAFF.

Only one count was recorded for this clonotype. V is TRBV6-1 and J is TRBJ1-1; a possible D gene is TRBD1 (6 bases). V dropped 5 bases and J dropped 3 bases, with 16 bases sitting between them. CDR3 length equals 15 residues. Germline lookup yields CDR1 MNHNS and CDR2 SASEGT. CDR3 sequence (DNA): TGTGCCAGCAGTCCACAGGGCCCAGGGTACACTGAAGCTTTCTTT. This codes for CASSPQGPGYTEAFF.

The chain uses TRBV3-1 and TRBJ1-2, with 7 nucleotides matching TRBD1. This CDR3 comprises 16 residues. The germline CDR1 and CDR2 sequences are LGHDT and YNNKEL (reference sequence). V lost 1 base, J lost 6 bases, and 11 bases stayed unmatched. CDR3 bases: TGTGCCAGCAGCCAAGCCGCTTCACAGGGGATTGATGGCTACACCTTC. It yields the protein CASSQAASQGIDGYTF.

Concerning this clonotype: This sequence may be a read error, since a much larger clone differs from it by one base. V and J are TRBV12-3 or TRBV12-4 and TRBJ2-1; D gene uncertain. This CDR3 has 13 amino acids. The chain's CDR3 is CASSVLLGDEQLF. In DNA, the CDR3 is TGTGCCAGCTCCGTCCTCCTCGGAGATGAGCAGCTCTTC.

This clonotype was counted a few times. The chain uses TRBV30 and TRBJ2-2; D might be TRBD2 (7 bases). CDR1 and CDR2 (germline): GTSNPN, SVGIG (reference sequence). This CDR3 has 14 residues. V shed 4 bases and J shed 5 bases, with 14 bases lying between them. CDR3 DNA sequence: TGTGCCTGGATTGGGGGGGCCGGAACCGGGGAGCTGTTTTTT. Amino acid sequence: CAWIGGAGTGELFF.

This clonotype was counted many times. The chain combines TRBV6-1 with TRBJ2-2, with D perhaps TRBD2 (6 bases). The germline V gene encodes CDR1 MNHNS and CDR2 SASEGT. The CDR3 is made up of 15 amino acids. V lost 6 bases and J lost 0, with 11 bases in between. The CDR3 DNA follows: TGTGCCAGCAGGTGGGGGGAGGCGAACACCGGGGAGCTGTTTTTT. This encodes CASRWGEANTGELFF.

This clonotype was found many times. This chain connects TRBV5-8 to TRBJ1-1; a possible D gene is TRBD1 (5 bases). Germline-derived CDR1 and CDR2 are SGHTS and YDEGEE. The CDR3 is 14 residues long. Between the trimmed V and J ends, which lost 0 bases and 4 bases, there was a span of 10 bases. CDR3 region: CASSLGRGSTEAFF. CDR3 nucleotide sequence: TGTGCCAGCAGCTTGGGGCGGGGGTCCACTGAAGCTTTCTTT.

This clonotype has at least ten counts. The chain uses TRBV7-2 and TRBJ2-3; TRBD2 agrees at 7 bases. With 5 bases clipped from V and 0 bases from J, the junction kept 5 bases outside the gene matches. Germline V gene sequence: CDR1 SGHTA, CDR2 FQGNSA. There are 15 residues in the CDR3. CDR3 amino acids: CASSPGAGSTDTQYF. CDR3 in DNA: TGTGCCAGCAGCCCAGGAGCGGGGAGCACAGATACGCAGTATTTT.

Ten or more counts support this clonotype. A read error may be the cause here, since a much bigger clone is one base away. CDR3 sequence: CASSDRGNEQFF. The CDR3, as DNA: TGTGCCAGCAGTGACAGGGGCAATGAGCAGTTCTTC. V and J are TRBV12-3 or TRBV12-4 and TRBJ2-1; 8 nucleotides line up with TRBD1. J was trimmed by 6 bases and V by 5 bases; bases with no gene match: 0. The CDR3 runs 12 residues.

This clonotype was counted many times. V is TRBV6-1 and J is TRBJ2-7, with 8 bases matching TRBD1. There are 13 residues in the CDR3. Germline-derived CDR1 and CDR2 are MNHNS and SASEGT. V shed 8 bases and J 3 bases; nucleotides not matched to a gene: 6. Here the CDR3 reads CASHKGQDYEQYF. CDR3 DNA: TGTGCCAGCCACAAGGGACAGGACTACGAGCAGTACTTC.

Here the CDR3 reads CASSLTSEYYNEQFF. CDR3 in DNA: TGTGCCAGCAGCCTGACTAGCGAGTACTACAATGAGCAGTTCTTC. This chain links TRBV27 with TRBJ2-1, with 8 bases identical to TRBD2. Per germline, CDR1 MNHEY and CDR2 SMNVEV (reference sequence). The CDR3 is 15 amino acids. V was clipped by 6 bases and J by 3 bases; unmatched bases: 7.